The source of this TCR beta chain is a study of blood T cell repertoires in COVID-19. On the study more broadly: Acute-phase and convalescent COVID-19 samples originated in the United States, Italy and Spain.

This table comes from immunoSEQ multiplex PCR, and its TCRdb copy is limited to in-frame clones, with some not included. Of just under 250,000 clones in the sample, approximately 83% are singletons; the top ten hold about 3%. J was trimmed by 2 bases and V by 4 bases; bases with no gene match: 5. Per the germline V gene, CDR1 is SGDLS and CDR2 is YYNGEE. The CDR3 contains 15 residues. The sequenced material came from peripheral blood. V is TRBV9 and J is TRBJ2-2; 7 bases match TRBD2. This clonotype originated in a woman in her 30s who had recovered from COVID-19. The CDR3 DNA sequence: TGTGCCAGCAGCATAAGCGGGGTTAACACCGGGGAGCTGTTTTTT. Translating it yields CASSISGVNTGELFF.